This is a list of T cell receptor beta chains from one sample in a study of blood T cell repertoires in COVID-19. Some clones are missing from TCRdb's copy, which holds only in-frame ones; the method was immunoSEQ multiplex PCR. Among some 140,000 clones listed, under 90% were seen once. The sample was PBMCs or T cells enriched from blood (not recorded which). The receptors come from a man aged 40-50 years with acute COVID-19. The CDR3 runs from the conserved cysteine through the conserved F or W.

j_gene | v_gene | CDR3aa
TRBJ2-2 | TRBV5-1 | CASSLGGLAVNTGELFF
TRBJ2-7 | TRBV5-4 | CASSYTGSYEQYF
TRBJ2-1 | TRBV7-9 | CASSHPGLGPYNEQFF
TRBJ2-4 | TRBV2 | CASRRTSAVHIQYF
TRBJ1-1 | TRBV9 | CASSVVPGGTEAFF
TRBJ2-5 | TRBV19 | CASSIDGGGFYQETQYF
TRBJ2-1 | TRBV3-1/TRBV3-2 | CASSPTSGLREQFF
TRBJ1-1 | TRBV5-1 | CASSLGGPNTEAFF
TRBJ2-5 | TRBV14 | CASTRTGGSETQYF
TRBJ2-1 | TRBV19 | CASSIVSGTTSYNEQFF
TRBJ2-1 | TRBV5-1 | CASSTRQGANEQFF
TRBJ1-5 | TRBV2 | CASRKGLNQPQHF
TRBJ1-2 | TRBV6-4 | CASSFSGQGSYGYTF
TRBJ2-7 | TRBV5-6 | CASSYLGGYEQYF
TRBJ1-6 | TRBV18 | CASSLRGENSPLHF
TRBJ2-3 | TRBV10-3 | CATCAGSTDTQYF
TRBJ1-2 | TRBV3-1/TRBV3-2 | CASSQGYGYGYTF
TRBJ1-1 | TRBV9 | CASSVVGGEAFF
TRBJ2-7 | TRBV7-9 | CASRGQGRKGEQYF
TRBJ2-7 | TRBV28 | CASSLILAGGSYEQYF
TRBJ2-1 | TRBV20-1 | CSASDWGLLHEQFF
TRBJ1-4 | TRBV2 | CASSLGSTNEKLFF
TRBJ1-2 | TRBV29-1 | CSVEEVANGYTF
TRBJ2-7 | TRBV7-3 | CASSWGQGYEQYF
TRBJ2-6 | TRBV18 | CASSQGSSGANVLTF
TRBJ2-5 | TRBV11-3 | CASSLTGGGAQYF
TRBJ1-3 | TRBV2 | CASRPRTAGGNTIYF
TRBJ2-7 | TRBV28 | CASSTSGKTYEQYF
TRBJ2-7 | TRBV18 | CASSPGGSGPSFYEQYF
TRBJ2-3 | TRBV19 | CASSIGHGGQADTQYF
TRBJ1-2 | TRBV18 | CASSPRDLEGDGYTF
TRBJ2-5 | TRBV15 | CATSRVPRQTYPTQYF
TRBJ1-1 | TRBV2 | CASSLQGKTEAFF
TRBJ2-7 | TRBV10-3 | CAISSGPYSEQYF
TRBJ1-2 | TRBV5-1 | CASSPTTGGANGYTF
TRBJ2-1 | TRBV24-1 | CATSGTWQGGNNEQFF
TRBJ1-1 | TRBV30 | CAWSVYGGMNTEAFF
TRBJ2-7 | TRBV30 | CAWTTTVLFHEQYF
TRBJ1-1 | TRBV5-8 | CASSRRGDTEAFF
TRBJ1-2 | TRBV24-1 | CATSDFGDSTGGYTF
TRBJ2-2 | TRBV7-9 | CASSLTSLTTSFTGELFF
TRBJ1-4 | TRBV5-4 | CASSPSAGGEEKLFF
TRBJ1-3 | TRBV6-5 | CASSYTQGRGNTIYF
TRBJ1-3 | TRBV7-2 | CASRPTGLRNTIYF
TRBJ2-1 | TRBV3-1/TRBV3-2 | CASSPHTPTSGRNEQFF
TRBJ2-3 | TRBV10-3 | CATAGPTDTQYF
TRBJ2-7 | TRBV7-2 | CASSLAGQFREQYF
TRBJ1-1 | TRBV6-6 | CASSIRDSYTEAFF
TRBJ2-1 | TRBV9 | CASSAGGEQFF
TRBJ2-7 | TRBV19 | CASSVAAGDLYEQYF
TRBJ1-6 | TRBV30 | CAWTFDSSYNSPLHF
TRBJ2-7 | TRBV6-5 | CASSSPGQGAYEQYF
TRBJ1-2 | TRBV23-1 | CASSQRTGYSRSYGYTF